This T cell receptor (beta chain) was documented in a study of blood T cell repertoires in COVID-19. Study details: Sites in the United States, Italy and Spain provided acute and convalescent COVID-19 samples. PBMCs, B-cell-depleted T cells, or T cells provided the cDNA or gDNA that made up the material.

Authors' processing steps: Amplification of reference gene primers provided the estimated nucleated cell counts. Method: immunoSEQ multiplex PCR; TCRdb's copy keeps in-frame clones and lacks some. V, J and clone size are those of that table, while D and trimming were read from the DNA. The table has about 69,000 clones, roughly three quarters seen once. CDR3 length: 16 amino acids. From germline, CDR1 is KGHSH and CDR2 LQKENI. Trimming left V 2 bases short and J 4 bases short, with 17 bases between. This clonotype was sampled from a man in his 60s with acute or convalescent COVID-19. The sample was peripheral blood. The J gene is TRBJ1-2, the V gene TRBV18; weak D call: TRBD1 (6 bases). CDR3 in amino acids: CASSPIRDKIFYGYTF. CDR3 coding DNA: TGTGCCAGCTCACCAATTAGGGACAAGATTTTCTATGGCTACACCTTC. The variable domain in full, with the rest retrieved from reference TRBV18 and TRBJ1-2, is NAGVMQNPRHLVRRRGQEARLRCSPMKGHSHVYWYRQLPEEGLKFMVYLQKENIIDESGMPKERFSAEFPKEGPSILRIQQVVRGDSAAYFCASSPIRDKIFYGYTFGSGTRLTVV.